A selection of T cell receptor beta chains follows, all from one sample in a study of blood T cell repertoires in COVID-19. This table comes from immunoSEQ multiplex PCR, and its TCRdb copy is limited to in-frame clones, with some not included. The table has approximately 110,000 clones, around 84% seen once; the top ten hold around 8%. Sequencing was done on a sample of peripheral blood. These receptors originate from a woman between 40 and 55 years old with acute or convalescent COVID-19. Each CDR3 is given with its conserved first and last residue. The D gene is left open where the match is weak. The size field is filled for only some rows; it gives once, few, many or a size class.

size	D	V	J	length	DNA	CDR3
-	-	TRBV5-1	TRBJ1-1	15	TGCGCCAGCAGCTTGGGGCCCAGGGGTTCGGGTGAAGCTTTCTTT	CASSLGPRGSGEAFF
-	-	TRBV19	TRBJ2-7	12	TGTGCCAGTAGTTCAGAACGCCACGAGCAGTACTTC	CASSSERHEQYF
-	TRBD1	TRBV16	TRBJ1-2	13	TGTGCCAGCAGCCAATCGCGACAGGGAGGCTACACCTTC	CASSQSRQGGYTF
-	TRBD1	TRBV5-4	TRBJ1-2	15	TGTGCCAGCAGCCTCTCCGGACAGGGCCCCTATGGCTACACCTTC	CASSLSGQGPYGYTF
-	TRBD1	TRBV2	TRBJ2-1	14	TGTGCCAGCATATCTCTGGCAGGGGGCAATGAGCAGTTCTTC	CASISLAGGNEQFF
-	-	TRBV11-3	TRBJ1-4	18	TGTGCCAGCAGTCAAGGATCGGGGAAGCCTGCAACTAATGAAAAACTGTTTTTT	CASSQGSGKPATNEKLFF
-	TRBD1	TRBV6-2/TRBV6-3	TRBJ1-6	13	TGTGCCAGCAGTGGACAGGGTTACTCACCCCTCCACTTT	CASSGQGYSPLHF
-	-	TRBV12-5	TRBJ2-7	16	TGTGCTAGTGGTTTAGGGGGGGGGCCCCGAGGTAACGAGCAGTACTTC	CASGLGGGPRGNEQYF
few	-	TRBV27	TRBJ2-1	14	TGTGCCAGCAGTATATCGGACATGAGAAATGAGCAGTTCTTC	CASSISDMRNEQFF
-	-	TRBV5-1	TRBJ1-2	15	TGCGCCAGCAGCTTGGGACACGCCACTAACTATGGCTACACCTTC	CASSLGHATNYGYTF
-	-	TRBV9	TRBJ1-4	16	TGTGCCAGCAGCGCCCGGGTGGTTGCAACTAATGAAAAACTGTTTTTT	CASSARVVATNEKLFF
-	-	TRBV7-9	TRBJ1-1	13	TGTGCCAGCAGACAGGGACAGAACACTGAAGCTTTCTTT	CASRQGQNTEAFF
-	-	TRBV6-2/TRBV6-3	TRBJ2-1	14	TGTGCCAGCAGCGAGGGGGGGGCTCGTCGGGAGCAGTTCTTC	CASSEGGARREQFF
-	-	TRBV7-2	TRBJ2-5	13	TGTGCCAGCAGCTTAATGCGGCAAGAGACCCAGTACTTC	CASSLMRQETQYF
-	-	TRBV12-3/TRBV12-4	TRBJ1-4	11	TGTGCCAGCAGTCCTCGGGGGAAACTGTTTTTT	CASSPRGKLFF
-	-	TRBV27	TRBJ1-6	13	TGTGCCAGCAGTTTCCGGGACATAAACCCCCTCCACTTT	CASSFRDINPLHF
-	-	TRBV5-1	TRBJ2-7	14	TGCGCCAGCAGCTTACAGGGAGCCTCCTACGAGCAGTACTTC	CASSLQGASYEQYF
-	-	TRBV6-6	TRBJ2-1	11	TGTGCCAGCAGTCGAGAGGTTGAGCAGTTCTTC	CASSREVEQFF
-	-	TRBV18	TRBJ2-3	17	TGTGCCAGCTCATCGACTGGACTACCCGCTAGCACAGATACGCAGTATTTT	CASSSTGLPASTDTQYF
-	TRBD1	TRBV18	TRBJ1-5	16	TGTGCCAGCTCACCTCCAGGGACAGGGGGTCGACAGCCCCAGCATTTT	CASSPPGTGGRQPQHF
-	-	TRBV4-2	TRBJ2-3	15	TGTGCCAGCACCTTACAAGGGGCTGGTTTGGATACGCAGTATTTT	CASTLQGAGLDTQYF
once	TRBD1	TRBV19	TRBJ1-2	13	TGTGCCAGTAGTCTAACCTGGACAGGGGGCTACACCTTC	CASSLTWTGGYTF
-	-	TRBV7-3	TRBJ2-7	13	TGTGCCAGCAGCGCGGGACCGTTCTACGAGCAGTACTTC	CASSAGPFYEQYF
-	-	TRBV15	TRBJ1-3	17	TGTGCCACCAGCAGAGTTGGAGGGGACCCCTCTGGAAACACCATATATTTT	CATSRVGGDPSGNTIYF
-	-	TRBV27	TRBJ2-7	14	TGTGCCAGCAGTTTAGGAAGCCCGGGGTTCGAGCAGTACTTC	CASSLGSPGFEQYF
few	-	TRBV7-2	TRBJ1-1	15	TGTGCCAGCAGGTATCAGGGTTCTATGAACACTGAAGCTTTCTTT	CASRYQGSMNTEAFF
-	-	TRBV3-1/TRBV3-2	TRBJ1-1	15	TGTGCCAGCAGCCAAGAGGGGACTTCGAACACTGAAGCTTTCTTT	CASSQEGTSNTEAFF
-	-	TRBV7-9	TRBJ1-1	14	TGTGCCAGCAGCTTCGTGGGGGGAAACACTGAAGCTTTCTTT	CASSFVGGNTEAFF
once	-	TRBV6-2/TRBV6-3	TRBJ2-6	15	TGTGCCAGCAGTTACAGGGGGTCTGGGGCCAACGTCCTGACTTTC	CASSYRGSGANVLTF